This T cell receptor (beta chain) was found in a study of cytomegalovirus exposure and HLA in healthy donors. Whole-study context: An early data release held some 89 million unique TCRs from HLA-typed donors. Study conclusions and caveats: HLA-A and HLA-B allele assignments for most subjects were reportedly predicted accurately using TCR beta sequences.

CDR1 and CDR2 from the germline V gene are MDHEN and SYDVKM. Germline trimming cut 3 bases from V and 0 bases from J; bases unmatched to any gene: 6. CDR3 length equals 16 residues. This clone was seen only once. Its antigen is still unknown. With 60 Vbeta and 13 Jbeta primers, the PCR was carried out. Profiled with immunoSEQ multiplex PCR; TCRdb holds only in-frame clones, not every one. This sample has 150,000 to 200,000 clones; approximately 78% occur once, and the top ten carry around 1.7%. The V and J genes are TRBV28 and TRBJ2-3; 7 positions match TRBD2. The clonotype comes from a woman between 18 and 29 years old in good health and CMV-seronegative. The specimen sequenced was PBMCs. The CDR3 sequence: CASSFQSGASTDTQYF. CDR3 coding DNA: TGTGCCAGCAGTTTCCAAAGCGGGGCTAGCACAGATACGCAGTATTTT.